The next 17 T cell receptor beta chains were all read from a single sample in a study of CD8+ T cells in alopecia areata. Treatment reported: oral pan-JAK inhibitor, 5-10 mg twice daily. cDNA serving as the sequencing template came from extracted, reverse transcribed RNA. Repertoires were generated with immunoSEQ multiplex PCR, while TCRdb's copy carries only in-frame clones and drops some. The table shows under 200,000 clones, with roughly 65% occurring only once. The sequencing here drew on CD4+ T cells sorted from blood, taken at week 4, from a patient treated with tofacitinib. Source of these receptors: a human donor with alopecia areata.

The chain couples TRBV30 to TRBJ2-6, with 7 bases fitting TRBD1. The length of the CDR3 is 18 residues. Germline CDR1 and CDR2: GTSNPN and SVGIG (reference sequence). The J segment lost 0 bases and the V segment lost 4 bases, leaving 12 bases of the junction unmatched. The CDR3 is CAWTLPAGGVSGANVLTF. The CDR3 DNA reads as TGTGCCTGGACCCTACCAGCAGGGGGAGTCTCTGGGGCCAACGTCCTGACTTTC.

V and J are TRBV11-3 and TRBJ2-5, with a tentative D call TRBD1 (6 bases). V was pared by 1 base and J by 2 bases, with 8 bases between. This CDR3 is built from 14 residues. Germline values: CDR1 SGHNT, CDR2 YENEEA. CDR3 nucleotide sequence: TGTGCCAGCAGCTTAGGCAGGGGACAAGAGACCCAGTACTTC. Protein product: CASSLGRGQETQYF.

To note about this clone: Within the sample, other DNA sequences also encode this same CDR3. The genes are TRBV29-1 and TRBJ2-2; D not resolved. The CDR3 has 13 residues. Germline values: CDR1 SQVTM, CDR2 ANQGSEA. V was shortened by 4 bases and J by 1 base, with 7 bases between the two germline ends. The CDR3, as DNA: TGCAGCGTTGCCAGAGGGAACACCGGGGAGCTGTTTTTT. Its translation is CSVARGNTGELFF.

J is TRBJ2-5 and V is TRBV30; D gene unclear. Between the trimmed V and J ends, which lost 4 bases and 5 bases, there was a span of 11 bases. Germline V gives CDR1 GTSNPN, CDR2 SVGIG (reference sequence). The CDR3 is 12 residues long. CDR3 amino acids: CAWNFFGETQYF. CDR3 nucleotides: TGTGCCTGGAATTTCTTTGGGGAGACCCAGTACTTC.

This clone was picked up one time. The CDR3 sequence: CASSYGTQTSQYF. The CDR3 DNA reads TGTGCCAGCAGTTACGGGACGCAGACGTCCCAGTACTTC. The V call is TRBV6-5, the J call TRBJ2-5, with D possibly called TRBD1 or TRBD2 (5 bases each). Germline values: CDR1 MNHEY, CDR2 SVGAGI. This CDR3 has 13 residues. V was cut by 2 bases and J by 9 bases, with 13 bases left in between.

The rearrangement links TRBV7-2 to TRBJ1-2, with 7 bases fitting TRBD1. CDR1 SGHTA and CDR2 FQGNSA come from the germline V gene. V lost 6 bases, J lost 4 bases, and 5 bases stayed unmatched. The CDR3 runs to 13 residues. This chain's CDR3 is CASSEGASYGYTF. The CDR3 DNA is TGTGCCAGCAGTGAGGGGGCATCCTATGGCTACACCTTC.

This clone was seen once. The chain employs TRBV5-1 and TRBJ2-7, with D perhaps being TRBD1 or TRBD2 (5 bases each). CDR3 length: 14 residues. The germline V gene encodes CDR1 SGHRS and CDR2 YFSETQ. V was trimmed by 2 bases and J by 3 bases, leaving 12 bases between them. For the CDR3, the DNA is TGCGCCAGCAGCTTCCGGGACGGACACTACGAGCAGTACTTC. Translating gives CASSFRDGHYEQYF.

The genes are TRBV29-1 and TRBJ1-2, with 11 bases aligning to TRBD1. The CDR3 consists of 14 residues. V shed 5 bases, J shed 2 bases, and the junction held 4 bases outside the gene matches. Germline CDR1 and CDR2: SQVTM and ANQGSEA. The CDR3 loop reads CSVPRDRGNYGYTF. CDR3 bases: TGCAGCGTTCCGCGGGACAGGGGGAACTATGGCTACACCTTC.

A remark on this clone: Other DNA sequences in the sample encode the same CDR3. The chain combines TRBV29-1 with TRBJ1-5; D is perhaps TRBD1 (6 bases). The V gene's germline CDR1 is SQVTM and CDR2 ANQGSEA. Trimming took 6 bases from V and 4 from J, leaving 13 bases between them. This CDR3 has 13 residues. The CDR3 loop reads CSVGGQGNQPQHF. The CDR3, as DNA: TGCAGCGTAGGGGGTCAGGGAAATCAGCCCCAGCATTTT. The variable domain in full, with the rest retrieved from reference TRBV29-1 and TRBJ1-5, is SAVISQKPSRDICQRGTSLTIQCQVDSQVTMMFWYRQQPGQSLTLIATANQGSEATYESGFVIDKFPISRPNLTFSTLTVSNMSPEDSSIYLCSVGGQGNQPQHFGDGTRLSIL.

The J gene is TRBJ1-4, the V gene TRBV7-2; weak D call: TRBD1 (5 bases). V lost 5 bases and J lost 4, with 14 bases in between. This CDR3 spans 15 amino acids. Per the germline V gene, CDR1 is SGHTA and CDR2 is FQGNSA. The chain's CDR3 is CASSPRGVDNEKLFF. CDR3 bases: TGTGCCAGCAGCCCGAGGGGAGTTGATAATGAAAAACTGTTTTTT.

The chain links TRBV29-1 to TRBJ1-1, with D unclear. This CDR3 is built from 12 residues. Germline assignment: CDR1 SQVTM and CDR2 ANQGSEA. The ends were cut back, 7 bases at V and 0 bases at J, with 9 bases in the middle. The CDR3 is CSGTEMNTEAFF. CDR3 nucleotide sequence: TGCAGCGGTACAGAAATGAACACTGAAGCTTTCTTT.

V usage is TRBV5-4 and J usage is TRBJ2-1, with TRBD2 matching 9 bases. Germline loops: CDR1 SGHNT, CDR2 YYREEE (reference sequence). J was trimmed by 8 bases and V by 3 bases; bases with no gene match: 3. The CDR3 is made up of 13 amino acids. The CDR3 DNA follows: TGTGCCAGCAGCTCCGGGACTAGCTATGAGCAGTTCTTC. It codes for CASSSGTSYEQFF.

The V call is TRBV4-1, the J call TRBJ2-5; unclear D gene. Per germline, CDR1 MGHRA and CDR2 YSYEKL. This CDR3 comprises 14 residues. The V end lost 0 bases, the J end lost 4 bases, and 9 bases lay between the germline ends. The CDR3 sequence is CASSQDIRRETQYF. CDR3 coding DNA: TGCGCCAGCAGCCAAGATATTAGGCGAGAGACCCAGTACTTC.

The chain employs TRBV29-1 and TRBJ2-5; perhaps TRBD2 as D (6 bases). With 5 bases removed from V and 1 base from J, the gap between germline ends came to 8 bases. Germline CDR1 SQVTM, CDR2 ANQGSEA. CDR3 length: 12 amino acids. DNA of the CDR3: TGCAGCGTTCGTAGCGGCCAAGAGACCCAGTACTTC. Its translation is CSVRSGQETQYF.

The chain combines TRBV6-5 with TRBJ2-2, with 11 bases identical to TRBD1. CDR1 is MNHEY, CDR2 SVGAGI, per germline. The V and J ends lost 6 bases and 5 bases, in that order; junction bases with no gene match: 5. This CDR3 spans 15 amino acids. In nucleotides, the CDR3 is TGTGCCAGCAGGCTCCGGGACAGGGGGACCGGGGAGCTGTTTTTT. Amino acid sequence: CASRLRDRGTGELFF.

This chain connects TRBV27 to TRBJ1-1, with D maybe TRBD1 (6 bases). The length of the CDR3 is 15 residues. Germline V gene lookup returns CDR1 MNHEY and CDR2 SMNVEV (reference sequence). V lost 7 bases and J 3 bases, leaving 18 bases between the germline ends. The CDR3 coding sequence is TGTGCCAGCACCCTGCAAGGGGGGTTGGACACTGAAGCTTTCTTT. It translates to CASTLQGGLDTEAFF.

The rearrangement joins TRBV5-4 to TRBJ2-1; TRBD2 aligns across 10 bases. Germline lookup yields CDR1 SGHNT and CDR2 YYREEE (reference sequence). With 3 bases clipped from V and 5 bases from J, the junction kept 8 bases outside the gene matches. There are 16 residues in the CDR3. CDR3 in DNA: TGTGCCAGCAGCTCTCTAGCGGGGGAGATCGACAATGAGCAGTTCTTC. This encodes CASSSLAGEIDNEQFF.